The 11 T cell receptor beta chains given below trace back to one sample, sequenced in a study of CD8+CD57+ T cells in acquired aplastic anemia. General study results and limits: The diversity of CD8+CD57+ cells in patients was lower than that of total CD4+ and CD8+ pools.

All sequencing subjects had displayed CD8+CD57+ cell expansion on flow cytometry. It was genomic DNA that served as the template for profiling TCR beta VDJ and CDR3. One entry per CDR3 protein, called by TCRdb with MiXCR from the reads. Found here are about 16,000 distinct CDR3 sequences, less than 45% of them singletons; the top ten hold around 85%. Antigens of these TCRs are unknown. The sample taken for sequencing was CD8+CD57+ T cells sorted from PBMCs. Specified subset: bead-enriched CD8+CD57+ effector memory T cells from SAA patients. These TCRs come from a human donor with aplastic anemia.

The chain couples TRBV13 to TRBJ2-3; no firm D call. Per germline, CDR1 PRHDT and CDR2 FYEKMQ (reference sequence). CDR3 length equals 15 residues. The germline V and J ends were trimmed by 5 bases and 2 bases, with 14 bases remaining between them. CDR3 sequence: CASSLVRSFTDTQYF. CDR3 nucleotide sequence: TGTGCCAGCAGCCTGGTCCGTTCCTTCACAGATACGCAGTATTTT.

This clonotype has just a few counts. The gene calls are TRBV13 and TRBJ1-1; D might be TRBD1 (6 bases). This CDR3 region has 11 residues. Germline CDR1 reads PRHDT; CDR2 reads FYEKMQ (reference sequence). The germline V and J ends were trimmed by 7 bases and 5 bases, with 8 bases remaining between them. The CDR3 DNA reads as TGTGCCAGCAAGGGGGGGACTGAAGCTTTCTTT. Translation: CASKGGTEAFF.

This chain links TRBV4-1 with TRBJ1-2; D is uncertain. CDR1 is MGHRA, CDR2 YSYEKL, per germline. This CDR3 has 15 amino acids. Trimming removed 0 bases at V and 5 bases at J, with 13 bases between. The CDR3 sequence is CASSQDQDGRYGYTF. The CDR3 nucleotides read TGCGCCAGCAGCCAAGATCAGGACGGTCGATATGGCTACACCTTC.

This clonotype showed up just a few times. The chain joins TRBV19 to TRBJ1-4, with D unresolved. The CDR3 is 15 amino acids. The germline gives CDR1 LNHDA, CDR2 SQIVND (reference sequence). V was cut by 4 bases and J by 8 bases, with 17 bases left in between. This chain's CDR3 is CASSRARIEREKLFF. The CDR3 region has the DNA TGTGCCAGTAGTAGGGCTCGGATCGAACGGGAAAAACTGTTTTTT.

V and J are TRBV20-1 and TRBJ2-7, with 8 bases matching TRBD1. Trimming removed 6 bases from V and 3 bases from J; junction bases left unmatched: 4. Per germline, CDR1 DFQATT and CDR2 SNEGSKA (reference sequence). This CDR3 has 12 amino acids. CDR3 in amino acids: CSADDRGYEQYF. In DNA form, the CDR3 reads TGCAGTGCAGACGACAGGGGCTACGAGCAGTACTTC.

Remarks on this clonotype: A read error may account for a junction end that differs from germline. The chain employs TRBV2 and TRBJ2-1, with 11 bases that match TRBD1. The CDR3 spans 12 residues. Germline V lookup: CDR1 SNHLY, CDR2 FYNNEI. CDR3 DNA sequence: TGTGCCACCCGGACAGGGGGCAATGAGCAGTCCTTC. Encoded protein: CATRTGGNEQSF.

Only one count was recorded for this clonotype. This rearrangement joins TRBV6-1 to TRBJ1-2, with TRBD1 matching over 8 bases. CDR3 length equals 12 residues. CDR1 and CDR2 (germline): MNHNS, SASEGT. Losses at the gene ends were 7 bases for V and 8 bases for J; bases not matched to a gene: 6. The CDR3 protein is CASITGGRGYTF. In DNA, the CDR3 is TGTGCCAGCATTACAGGGGGACGCGGCTACACCTTC.

For the CDR3, the DNA is TGTGCCACCAGCAGTAGGTTTGACAACTACAATGAGCAGTTCTTC. Translation: CATSSRFDNYNEQFF. The rearrangement links TRBV15 to TRBJ2-1, with D unresolved. In germline, CDR1 is LNHNV, CDR2 YYDKDF (reference sequence). The CDR3 spans 15 residues. Between the trimmed V and J ends, which lost 3 bases and 3 bases, there was a span of 12 bases.

In regard to this clonotype: Being one base from a much bigger clone, this may be a read error. The rearrangement uses TRBV15 and TRBJ2-7; 9 nucleotides match TRBD1. Germline V gene data show CDR1 as LNHNV and CDR2 as YYDKDF (reference sequence). V gave up 5 bases and J gave up 6 bases; unmatched junction bases: 5. The CDR3 totals 13 residues. DNA of the CDR3: TGTGCCACCAGCCATACAGGGGGCTGCGAGCAGTACTTC. Its translation is CATSHTGGCEQYF.

At least ten counts were recorded for this clonotype. The chain uses TRBV9 and TRBJ2-1, with a weak D call TRBD2 (6 bases). The germline V and J ends were trimmed by 0 bases and 2 bases, with 6 bases remaining between them. The length of the CDR3 is 14 residues. Germline V gene data show CDR1 as SGDLS and CDR2 as YYNGEE. Written as DNA, the CDR3 is TGTGCCAGCAGCGTAGGGGGGGCCTACAATGAGCAGTTCTTC. Protein product: CASSVGGAYNEQFF.

This clonotype showed up just a few times. This rearrangement joins TRBV29-1 to TRBJ2-7; 8 bases map to TRBD1. The CDR3 spans 13 residues. The trim removed 2 bases at V and 5 bases at J, leaving 5 bases unmatched. CDR1 is SQVTM and CDR2 is ANQGSEA in the germline V gene. CDR3 sequence: CSVEPTGANEQYF. In DNA, the CDR3 is TGCAGCGTTGAACCGACAGGGGCGAACGAGCAGTACTTC.